The clone carrying this TCR beta chain appeared a single time. Its antigen is unknown. This sample is part of a study of blood T cells in healthy people across ages. Study context: There was about one barcoded beta molecule captured by template switching per two T cells.

The germline CDR1 and CDR2 sequences are MDHEN and SYDVKM. This CDR3 comprises 13 residues. Overall study findings and caveats: TCR beta diversity per million T cells fell roughly linearly with age.

The second PCR ran about 7 to 12 cycles with a sample-barcoded 5' primer and J-beta primers. MiXCR, applied by TCRdb to the 5' RACE reads, yields one record per CDR3 protein. The table lists roughly 790,000 distinct CDR3 sequences, roughly two fifths of them singletons. Material for sequencing was blood. The receptor comes from a woman in her fifties or sixties in good health. The genes are TRBV28 and TRBJ2-4; 8 bases map to TRBD2. The last part of the DNA fits TRBJ2-7 better; the J call may be wrong. CDR3 DNA: TGTGCCAGCATGGCTAGCGGGTATTACGAGCAGTACTTC. It is translated as CASMASGYYEQYF.